Below are 22 T cell receptor beta chains sequenced from a single sample in a study of shared clonotypes between healthy human individuals. Naive-designated CD8 cells lacked CD45RO, were positively enriched for CCR7, and omitted terminally differentiated effector memory CD45RA+ cells. Only in-frame clones appear in the TCRdb table, and some are missing; sequencing was by immunoSEQ multiplex PCR. The table records hundreds of thousands of clones, roughly 98% of them present only once. The sequencing input was naive CD8+ T cells sorted from blood. The receptors come from a man aged 25 to 40 in good health.

The chain has TRBV19 and TRBJ2-7; TRBD1 is a possible D gene (7 bases). The V and J ends lost 5 bases and 2 bases respectively, with 13 bases between them. The CDR3 contains 14 residues. Germline V lookup: CDR1 LNHDA, CDR2 SQIVND (reference sequence). The CDR3 bases are TGTGCCAGTAGTCTGCGGGACAGCCCCTACGAGCAGTACTTC. Translated, it gives CASSLRDSPYEQYF.

V and J are TRBV5-6 and TRBJ1-2, with 7 bases fitting TRBD1. The CDR3 contains 14 residues. With 3 bases clipped from V and 7 bases from J, the junction kept 9 bases outside the gene matches. The germline gives CDR1 SGHDT, CDR2 YYEEEE. The CDR3 loop reads CASSYGQVGGGYTF. The CDR3 nucleotides are TGTGCCAGCAGCTATGGACAGGTCGGAGGTGGCTACACCTTC.

Comment on this clone: Other DNA sequences within the sample encode an identical CDR3. This chain connects TRBV29-1 to TRBJ2-7; D unresolved. Trimming took off 0 bases at V and 2 bases at J, with 5 bases between the two ends. From germline, CDR1 is SQVTM and CDR2 ANQGSEA. The CDR3 is 12 residues long. CDR3: CSVEEETYEQYF. CDR3 bases: TGCAGCGTTGAAGAGGAAACCTACGAGCAGTACTTC.

The chain links TRBV7-6 to TRBJ1-1; maybe TRBD1 (5 bases). CDR3 length: 15 amino acids. The germline V gene has CDR1 SGHVS and CDR2 FNYEAQ. V shed 5 bases and J shed 1 base, with 14 bases lying between them. In DNA form, the CDR3 reads TGTGCCAGCAGCGAAAGGGACCGGGGGAACACTGAAGCTTTCTTT. Its translation: CASSERDRGNTEAFF. Filled out from reference TRBV7-6 and TRBJ1-1, the complete variable domain reads GAGVSQSPRYKVTKRGQDVALRCDPISGHVSLYWYRQALGQGPEFLTYFNYEAQQDKSGLPNDRFSAERPEGSISTLTIQRTEQRDSAMYRCASSERDRGNTEAFFGQGTRLTVV.

CDR3 in DNA: TGTGCCAGCAGCTTCCTACAGCAAGAGACCCAGTACTTC. Protein product: CASSFLQQETQYF. The V and J genes are TRBV11-2 and TRBJ2-5; the D is unclear. The CDR3 extends over 13 amino acids. V dropped 3 bases and J dropped 2 bases, with 7 bases sitting between them. Germline CDR1 SGHAT, CDR2 FQNNGV.

This chain links TRBV5-8 with TRBJ2-7; D unresolved. The CDR3 length is 14 residues. From germline, CDR1 is SGHTS and CDR2 YDEGEE. With 4 bases removed from V and 2 bases from J, the gap between germline ends came to 13 bases. Here the CDR3 reads CASSLVGYPYEQYF. The CDR3 nucleotides read TGTGCCAGCAGCCTGGTGGGGTACCCCTACGAGCAGTACTTC.

The chain employs TRBV29-1 and TRBJ2-7; D may be TRBD2 (6 bases). The CDR3 runs 13 residues. The V end was cut by 2 bases, the J end by 6 bases, with 14 bases between. The V gene's germline CDR1 is SQVTM and CDR2 ANQGSEA. The CDR3: CSVELANTLEQYF. CDR3 DNA sequence: TGCAGCGTTGAACTAGCGAATACTCTCGAGCAGTACTTC.

The genes are TRBV28 and TRBJ1-5, with D possibly being TRBD1 (5 bases). V shed 5 bases and J shed 3 bases, with 11 bases lying between them. Germline CDR1 is MDHEN and CDR2 is SYDVKM. The CDR3 length is 14 residues. The CDR3 region has the DNA TGTGCCAGCAGTGATCAGGGAAACAATCAGCCCCAGCATTTT. Translation: CASSDQGNNQPQHF.

The V gene is TRBV5-5, the J gene TRBJ2-2; D tentatively reads TRBD1 or TRBD2 (6 bases each). Germline V gives CDR1 SGHKS, CDR2 YYEKEE (reference sequence). The V end was cut by 4 bases, the J end by 7 bases, with 20 bases between. The CDR3 contains 16 residues. CDR3 in amino acids: CASSPRLGGQVGELFF. CDR3 DNA sequence: TGTGCCAGCAGCCCCCGTTTAGGGGGGCAGGTCGGGGAGCTGTTTTTT.

This CDR3 is CASSNQGLLTNTGELFF. CDR3 sequence (DNA): TGTGCCAGCAGCAACCAGGGACTACTAACGAACACCGGGGAGCTGTTTTTT. The gene calls are TRBV7-9 and TRBJ2-2; 7 nucleotides agree with TRBD2. Trimming took 5 bases from V and 0 from J; bases not matched to a gene: 9. Germline CDR1 is SEHNR and CDR2 is FQNEAQ (reference sequence). This CDR3 contains 17 residues. The whole variable domain, filled in from reference TRBV7-9 and TRBJ2-2, reads DTGVSQNPRHKITKRGQNVTFRCDPISEHNRLYWYRQTLGQGPEFLTYFQNEAQLEKSRLLSDRFSAERPKGSFSTLEIQRTEQGDSAMYLCASSNQGLLTNTGELFFGEGSRLTVL.

The V and J genes are TRBV5-6 and TRBJ1-3; 7 nucleotides line up with TRBD1. CDR3 length: 16 residues. Germline assignment: CDR1 SGHDT and CDR2 YYEEEE. Germline trimming cut 0 bases from V and 3 bases from J; bases unmatched to any gene: 6. DNA of the CDR3: TGTGCCAGCAGCTTGGGGCAGGGGGAAAGTGGAAACACCATATATTTT. This gives the protein CASSLGQGESGNTIYF.

This chain joins TRBV7-9 and TRBJ1-5; D ambiguous. The germline CDR1 and CDR2 sequences are SEHNR and FQNEAQ (reference sequence). The germline V and J ends were trimmed by 3 bases and 5 bases, with 8 bases remaining between them. CDR3 length equals 13 residues. The CDR3 DNA sequence: TGTGCCAGCAGCTTCCACGGAGATCAGCCCCAGCATTTT. Its translation is CASSFHGDQPQHF. The variable domain in full, with the rest retrieved from reference TRBV7-9 and TRBJ1-5, is DTGVSQNPRHKITKRGQNVTFRCDPISEHNRLYWYRQTLGQGPEFLTYFQNEAQLEKSRLLSDRFSAERPKGSFSTLEIQRTEQGDSAMYLCASSFHGDQPQHFGDGTRLSIL.

The chain combines TRBV18 with TRBJ2-2; D is unresolved. The ends were cut back, 1 base at V and 9 bases at J, with 9 bases in the middle. Looked up from germline, CDR1 is KGHSH and CDR2 is LQKENI. The CDR3 loop spans 13 amino acids. The CDR3: CASSPRFDWELFF. For the CDR3, the DNA is TGTGCCAGCTCACCACGTTTTGATTGGGAGCTGTTTTTT.

On this clone itself: Its ends do not fully match the called genes, so a read error is possible. The gene calls are TRBV7-8 and TRBJ2-7; 9 bases match TRBD1. The CDR3 has 15 amino acids. The germline CDR1 and CDR2 sequences are SGHVS and FQNEAQ. The CDR3 nucleotides are TGTGCCAGCAGCCCTTACAGGGGGCTTGGCGGGAGCCGGGTGTTC. Its protein is CASSPYRGLGGSRVF.

The rearrangement links TRBV7-2 to TRBJ2-2; 9 nucleotides agree with TRBD2. The CDR3 contains 16 residues. The germline V gene has CDR1 SGHTA and CDR2 FQGNSA. Trimming cost V 1 base and J 5 bases; bases outside gene matches: 5. In DNA form, the CDR3 reads TGTGCCAGCAGCTTAGTAGCGGGAGATAAGACCGGGGAGCTGTTTTTT. This encodes CASSLVAGDKTGELFF.

The rearrangement uses TRBV9 and TRBJ2-1; TRBD1 agrees at 9 bases. CDR1 is SGDLS, CDR2 YYNGEE, per germline. CDR3 length: 19 amino acids. With V trimmed by 3 bases and J by 5 bases, 18 bases remained unmatched. The CDR3 loop reads CASSAKTGGFGSLDNEQFF. CDR3 nucleotide sequence: TGTGCCAGCAGCGCGAAGACAGGGGGGTTTGGATCGTTGGACAATGAGCAGTTCTTC. The variable domain in full, completed from reference TRBV9 and TRBJ2-1, reads DSGVTQTPKHLITATGQRVTLRCSPRSGDLSVYWYQQSLDQGLQFLIQYYNGEERAKGNILERFSAQQFPDLHSELNLSSLELGDSALYFCASSAKTGGFGSLDNEQFFGPGTRLTVL.

V and J are TRBV4-1 and TRBJ2-7, with 9 bases aligning to TRBD2. There are 16 residues in the CDR3. The germline V gene encodes CDR1 MGHRA and CDR2 YSYEKL. V lost 5 bases, J lost 6 bases, and 14 bases stayed unmatched. The DNA for the CDR3 is TGCGCCAGCAGCGAGCGGGAGGCAGCGGGAGTGGGCGAGCAGTACTTC. It encodes CASSEREAAGVGEQYF.

The J gene is TRBJ2-5, the V gene TRBV4-1; tentatively, D is TRBD2 (6 bases). Germline CDR1 is MGHRA and CDR2 is YSYEKL. The CDR3 length is 15 residues. Trimming removed 1 base from V and 2 bases from J, with 11 bases in between. The CDR3 DNA sequence: TGCGCCAGCAGCCAAGGGCAGGGAGGACAAGAGACCCAGTACTTC. Translated, it gives CASSQGQGGQETQYF.

This CDR3 is CASSLPMTSGSTDTQYF. CDR3 in DNA: TGTGCCAGCAGCTTACCGATGACTAGCGGAAGCACAGATACGCAGTATTTT. J is TRBJ2-3 and V is TRBV7-9, with 9 nucleotides matching TRBD2. With V trimmed by 2 bases and J by 0 bases, 6 bases remained unmatched. Germline-derived CDR1 and CDR2 are SEHNR and FQNEAQ (reference sequence). The CDR3 runs 17 residues.

The rearrangement joins TRBV9 to TRBJ2-3; D may correspond to TRBD1 or TRBD2 (6 bases each). Germline CDR1 is SGDLS and CDR2 is YYNGEE. CDR3 length equals 16 residues. Trimming pared 0 bases from V and 0 bases from J, leaving 11 bases between. CDR3 sequence reads: CASSVGGAASTDTQYF. The CDR3 region has the DNA TGTGCCAGCAGCGTAGGGGGGGCGGCTAGCACAGATACGCAGTATTTT. Combining the CDR3 with reference TRBV9 and TRBJ2-3 gives the whole variable domain DSGVTQTPKHLITATGQRVTLRCSPRSGDLSVYWYQQSLDQGLQFLIQYYNGEERAKGNILERFSAQQFPDLHSELNLSSLELGDSALYFCASSVGGAASTDTQYFGPGTRLTVL.

The chain links TRBV15 to TRBJ2-5; 7 positions agree with TRBD1. There are 16 residues in the CDR3. Germline CDR1 is LNHNV and CDR2 is YYDKDF (reference sequence). V was pared by 3 bases and J by 2 bases, with 9 bases of the junction left unmatched. The CDR3 nucleotides read TGTGCCACCAGCAGCGGACAGGAATTAGTACAAGAGACCCAGTACTTC. Translation gives CATSSGQELVQETQYF.

This clone was counted once. V usage is TRBV27 and J usage is TRBJ2-7; TRBD1 agrees at 9 bases. With 4 bases clipped from V and 1 base from J, the junction kept 8 bases outside the gene matches. Germline V CDR1 and CDR2: MNHEY, SMNVEV (reference sequence). The CDR3 loop spans 16 amino acids. The CDR3 region has the DNA TGTGCCAGCAGTTCATTAGGGACAGGGTTTTCCTACGAGCAGTACTTC. It translates to CASSSLGTGFSYEQYF.